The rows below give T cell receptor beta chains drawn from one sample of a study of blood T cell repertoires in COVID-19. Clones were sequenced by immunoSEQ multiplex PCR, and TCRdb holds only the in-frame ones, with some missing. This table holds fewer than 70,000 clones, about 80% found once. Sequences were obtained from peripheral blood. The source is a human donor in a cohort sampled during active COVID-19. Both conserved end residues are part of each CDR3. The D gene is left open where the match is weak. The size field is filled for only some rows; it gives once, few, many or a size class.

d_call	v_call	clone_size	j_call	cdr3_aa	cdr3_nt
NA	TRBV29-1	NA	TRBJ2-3	CSVEDGRDTQYF	TGCAGCGTTGAAGATGGGAGAGATACGCAGTATTTT
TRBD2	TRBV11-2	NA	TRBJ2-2	CASSLKIRLAGAGELFF	TGTGCCAGCAGCTTGAAAATTCGATTAGCGGGAGCCGGGGAGCTGTTTTTT
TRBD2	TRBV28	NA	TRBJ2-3	CASSLPGLAGLAGTQYF	TGTGCCAGCAGTTTGCCGGGACTAGCGGGACTCGCGGGGACGCAGTATTTT
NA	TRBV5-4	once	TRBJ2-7	CASSLGGGTPYEQYF	TGTGCCAGCAGCTTGGGTGGCGGAACCCCCTACGAGCAGTACTTC
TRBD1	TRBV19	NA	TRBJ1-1	CASSMMRGPDTEAFF	TGTGCCAGTAGTATGATGAGGGGGCCAGACACTGAAGCTTTCTTT
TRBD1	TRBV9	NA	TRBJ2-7	CASSVGPGQGVQYEQYF	TGTGCCAGCAGCGTAGGGCCGGGACAGGGGGTGCAATACGAGCAGTACTTC
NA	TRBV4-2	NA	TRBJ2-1	CASSARRNNEQFF	TGTGCCAGCAGCGCAAGGCGGAACAATGAGCAGTTCTTC
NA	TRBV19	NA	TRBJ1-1	CASTTQGSSTEAFF	TGTGCCAGCACGACACAGGGTTCGAGCACTGAAGCTTTCTTT
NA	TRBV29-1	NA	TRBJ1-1	CSVRDGRNTEAFF	TGCAGCGTCAGGGACGGGAGGAACACTGAAGCTTTCTTT
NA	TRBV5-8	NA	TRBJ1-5	CASSFGHSNQPQHF	TGTGCCAGCAGCTTCGGACATAGCAATCAGCCCCAGCATTTT
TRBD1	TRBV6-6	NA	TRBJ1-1	CASSYQYGQGTEAFF	TGTGCCAGCAGTTACCAATATGGACAGGGAACTGAAGCTTTCTTT
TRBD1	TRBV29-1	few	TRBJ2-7	CSVGIGTGAYEQYF	TGCAGCGTTGGGATAGGGACAGGGGCCTACGAGCAGTACTTC
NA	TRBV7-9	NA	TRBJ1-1	CASSYGATEAFF	TGTGCCAGCAGCTATGGGGCCACTGAAGCTTTCTTT
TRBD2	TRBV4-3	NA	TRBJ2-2	CASSQERGLAGTGELFF	TGCGCCAGCAGCCAAGAACGTGGACTAGCGGGCACCGGGGAGCTGTTTTTT
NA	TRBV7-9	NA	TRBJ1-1	CASSLAGEGTEAFF	TGTGCCAGCAGCTTAGCAGGAGAGGGCACTGAAGCTTTCTTT
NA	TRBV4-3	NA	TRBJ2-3	CASSQGLVYGLDTDTQYF	TGCGCCAGCAGCCAAGGTTTGGTGTACGGACTGGACACAGATACGCAGTATTTT
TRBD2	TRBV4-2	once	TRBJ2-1	CASSQDASGSVMNEQFF	TGTGCCAGCAGCCAAGACGCCAGCGGGAGTGTAATGAATGAGCAGTTCTTC
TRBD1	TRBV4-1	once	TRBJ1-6	CASSQVAGDSGSPLHF	TGCGCCAGCAGCCAAGTGGCCGGGGACAGTGGTTCACCCCTCCACTTT
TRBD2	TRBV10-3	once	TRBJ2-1	CAISEASGGLNEQFF	TGTGCCATCAGTGAGGCTAGCGGGGGGCTGAATGAGCAGTTCTTC
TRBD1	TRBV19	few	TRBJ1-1	CASSSPLGTGASAEAFF	TGTGCCAGTAGTTCCCCGTTGGGGACAGGGGCTTCCGCTGAAGCTTTCTTT
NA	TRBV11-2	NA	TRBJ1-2	CASSLSRQGAPELYGYTF	TGTGCCAGCAGCTTATCCAGGCAGGGTGCTCCGGAGCTCTATGGCTACACCTTC
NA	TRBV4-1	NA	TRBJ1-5	CASSQDLAGENQPQHF	TGCGCCAGCAGCCAAGATCTGGCAGGGGAAAATCAGCCCCAGCATTTT
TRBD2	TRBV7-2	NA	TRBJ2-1	CASSLTSGRQNEQFF	TGTGCCAGCAGCCTTACTAGCGGGAGGCAGAATGAGCAGTTCTTC
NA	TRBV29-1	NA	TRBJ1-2	CSVEDPGNYGYTF	TGCAGCGTTGAAGATCCGGGGAATTACGGCTACACCTTC
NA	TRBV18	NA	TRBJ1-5	CASSPAKLNQPQHF	TGTGCCAGCTCACCGGCCAAGTTGAATCAGCCCCAGCATTTT
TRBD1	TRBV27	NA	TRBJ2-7	CASSLGTGASYEQYF	TGTGCCAGCAGTTTAGGGACAGGGGCCTCCTACGAGCAGTACTTC
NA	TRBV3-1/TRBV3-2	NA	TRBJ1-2	CASSQGLGINYGYTF	TGTGCCAGCAGCCAAGGGTTGGGCATTAACTATGGCTACACCTTC
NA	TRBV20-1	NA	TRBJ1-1	CSARHGPEAFF	TGCAGTGCTAGGCATGGCCCTGAAGCTTTCTTT
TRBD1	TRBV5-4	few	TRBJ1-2	CASSWGQPNYGYTF	TGTGCCAGCAGCTGGGGACAGCCTAACTATGGCTACACCTTC
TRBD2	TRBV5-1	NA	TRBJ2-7	CASSYLAVSYEQYF	TGCGCCAGCAGCTACCTAGCGGTCTCCTACGAGCAGTACTTC
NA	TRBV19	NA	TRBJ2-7	CASSLSAGSEQYF	TGTGCCAGTAGTCTCTCCGCAGGGTCCGAGCAGTACTTC
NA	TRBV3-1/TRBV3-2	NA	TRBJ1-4	CASSQEALNEKLFF	TGTGCCAGCAGCCAAGAGGCCCTTAATGAAAAACTGTTTTTT
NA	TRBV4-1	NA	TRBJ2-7	CASSQVRGAESSYEQYF	TGCGCCAGCAGCCAAGTACGGGGGGCGGAAAGCTCCTACGAGCAGTACTTC
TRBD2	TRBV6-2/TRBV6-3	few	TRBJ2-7	CASSYTSGGYEQYF	TGTGCCAGCAGTTACACTAGCGGGGGCTACGAGCAGTACTTC
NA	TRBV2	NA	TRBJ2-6	CASVPRSGANVLTF	TGTGCCAGTGTCCCGCGCTCTGGGGCCAACGTCCTGACTTTC
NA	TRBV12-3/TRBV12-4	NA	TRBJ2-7	CASSPGNTYEQYF	TGTGCCAGCAGTCCGGGGAATACCTACGAGCAGTACTTC
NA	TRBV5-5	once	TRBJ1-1	CASSQDTNTEAFF	TGTGCCAGCAGCCAGGATACTAACACTGAAGCTTTCTTT
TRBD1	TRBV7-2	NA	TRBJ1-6	CASSSTTGGGSPLHF	TGTGCCAGCAGCTCTACAACAGGGGGTGGTTCACCCCTCCACTTT
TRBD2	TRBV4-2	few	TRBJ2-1	CASSQDGTSASNEQFF	TGTGCCAGCAGCCAAGACGGGACTAGCGCGAGCAATGAGCAGTTCTTC
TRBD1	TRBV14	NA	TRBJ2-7	CASRRDSKSYEQYF	TGTGCCAGCCGACGGGACAGTAAATCCTACGAGCAGTACTTC
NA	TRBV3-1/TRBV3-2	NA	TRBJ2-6	CASHSGANVLTF	TGTGCCAGCCACTCCGGGGCCAACGTCCTGACTTTC